This TCR beta chain was sequenced during a study of T cell repertoires in cytomegalovirus infection. The CDR3 has 15 residues. V dropped 3 bases and J dropped 4; count of bases not matched to a gene: 5. CDR1 is LNHDA and CDR2 is SQIVND in the germline V gene (reference sequence). TCRdb used MiXCR to reprocess the reads, holding one entry per CDR3 protein. The profile shows roughly 720,000 distinct CDR3 sequences, less than 40% of them singletons. The table lists this clonotype with a few counts. This chain joins TRBV19 and TRBJ1-5, with 8 nucleotides matching TRBD1. The source of this sequence is a human donor in good health (CMV status not recorded). Some clones in this sample may be carry-over from other donors' samples. The source material was PBMCs. For the CDR3, the DNA is TGTGCCAGTAGTATCAGGGACAGGAGAAATCAGCCCCAGCATTTT. Translated: CASSIRDRRNQPQHF.